This record concerns one T cell receptor beta chain sequence. The sample is drawn from a study of T-cell memory formation after mild COVID-19. MiXCR was run by TCRdb on the 5' RACE reads, yielding one entry per CDR3 protein. The sample shows roughly 350,000 distinct CDR3 sequences, roughly 21% of them seen only once. The TCR was taken from an adult woman who had mild COVID-19 (a few samples of this study predate the infection). Cell type and time point are not known. Sequenced input: PBMCs or a T cell subset sorted from them (not recorded which).

This CDR3 is CASSGLTQETQYF. CDR3 DNA sequence: TGTGCCAGCAGTGGACTAACCCAAGAGACCCAGTACTTC. This chain uses TRBV6-2 or TRBV6-3 with TRBJ2-5; the D gene is possibly TRBD2 (6 bases). CDR1 is MNHEY, CDR2 SVGEGT, per germline. The CDR3 has 13 residues. V lost 5 bases, J lost 1 base, and 8 bases lay in between.